This paragraph covers one TCR beta chain sequence. What it recognizes is unknown. Looked up from germline, CDR1 is MDHEN and CDR2 is SYDVKM. CDR3 length equals 16 residues. This entry is derived from a study of post-analysis software for immune sequencing data. General study points: About 5 TRBV segments occurring more often in patients than controls included TRBV5-6, TRBV5-1 and TRBV20-1.

Presence of unique molecular identifiers characterized the TCR beta cDNA libraries. Input populations of 1 to 10 million T cells gave rise to approximately 480,000 cDNA molecules. MiXCR was run by TCRdb on the PCR reads, yielding one entry per CDR3 protein. This repertoire shows some 800,000 distinct CDR3 sequences, about 45% found once; its top ten account for roughly 5%. This TCR was recovered from a girl aged 10-17 years with multiple sclerosis. The chain joins TRBV28 to TRBJ2-4; 9 nucleotides match TRBD2. The DNA matches TRBJ2-7 better at its end, which makes the J call doubtful. The sample taken for sequencing was blood. The CDR3 coding sequence is TGTGCCAGCAGTTTAGGGCTAGCGGGAAGATACGTCGAGCAGTACTTC. As protein: CASSLGLAGRYVEQYF.